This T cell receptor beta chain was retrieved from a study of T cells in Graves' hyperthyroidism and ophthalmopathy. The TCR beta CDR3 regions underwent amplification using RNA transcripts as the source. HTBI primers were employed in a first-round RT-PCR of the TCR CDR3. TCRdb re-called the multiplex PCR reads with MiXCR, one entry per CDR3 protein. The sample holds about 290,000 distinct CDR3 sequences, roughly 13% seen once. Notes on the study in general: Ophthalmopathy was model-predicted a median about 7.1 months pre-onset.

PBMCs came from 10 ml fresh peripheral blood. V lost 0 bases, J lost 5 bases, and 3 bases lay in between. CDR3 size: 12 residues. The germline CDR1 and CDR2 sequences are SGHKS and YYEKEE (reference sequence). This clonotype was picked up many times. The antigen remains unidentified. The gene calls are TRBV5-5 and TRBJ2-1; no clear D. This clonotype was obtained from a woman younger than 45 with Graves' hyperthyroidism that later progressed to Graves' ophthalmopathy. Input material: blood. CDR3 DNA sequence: TGTGCCAGCAGCTTGGCAGACAATGAGCAGTTCTTC. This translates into CASSLADNEQFF. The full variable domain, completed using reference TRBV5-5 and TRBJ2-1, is DAGVTQSPTHLIKTRGQQVTLRCSPISGHKSVSWYQQVLGQGPQFIFQYYEKEERGRGNFPDRFSARQFPNYSSELNVNALLLGDSALYLCASSLADNEQFFGPGTRLTVL.